The clone carrying this TCR beta chain has more than one count but fewer than ten. Its antigen is as yet unknown. This record belongs to a study of T cell clones after liver transplantation. Across the whole study: Post-transplant blood was tracked for graft-donor-reactive T cell clones identified in a pre-transplant mixed lymphocyte reaction. Patients counted as tolerant after at least one year off all immunosuppression, enzymes not exceeding twice normal. Study findings and constraints: In a couple of subjects, few donor cells limited the measurable donor-reactive repertoire. A significant post-transplant drop in circulating graft-donor-reactive CD4 TCRbeta sequences occurred in most of the 8 subjects.

TCRdb's table, derived via immunoSEQ multiplex PCR, lists solely in-frame clones and lacks some. This table has tens of thousands of clones, roughly 90% appearing once. Germline V CDR1 and CDR2: MNHNY, SVGAGI (reference sequence). V was trimmed by 4 bases and J by 6 bases, leaving 10 bases between them. This CDR3 contains 13 residues. The V call is TRBV6-6, the J call TRBJ1-5; D remains unclear. This specimen was CD8+ T cells from blood, taken 12 months after liver transplant. The TCR comes from a human patient who received a liver transplant. The graft donor may have given rise to some T cells. The DNA of the CDR3 is TGTGCCAGCAGTTTGGCCCTAGGTCAGCCCCAGCATTTT. Residues: CASSLALGQPQHF.